This T cell receptor beta chain was sequenced in a study of blood T cell repertoires in COVID-19. Study overall: Some COVID-19 samples were acute and others convalescent; all came from the United States, Italy and Spain.

Followed over time, Seattle patients had been enrolled while infection was active. This clone is a singleton in its sample. In germline, CDR1 is SGHTA, CDR2 FQGTGA. V was pared by 0 bases and J by 2 bases, with 10 bases between. This CDR3 contains 15 residues. Produced via immunoSEQ multiplex PCR; TCRdb's table is partial and in-frame only. Counted here are fewer than 300,000 clones, just under 90% occurring once; the ten biggest clones make up about 6%. The rearrangement uses TRBV7-3 and TRBJ1-1; D is undetermined. The specimen sequenced was peripheral blood. This TCR derives from a woman between 50 and 59 years old with COVID-19, enrolled during active disease. The CDR3 coding sequence is TGTGCCAGCAGCTTAACATCCGGGTCCAACACTGAAGCTTTCTTT. Translated, it gives CASSLTSGSNTEAFF.